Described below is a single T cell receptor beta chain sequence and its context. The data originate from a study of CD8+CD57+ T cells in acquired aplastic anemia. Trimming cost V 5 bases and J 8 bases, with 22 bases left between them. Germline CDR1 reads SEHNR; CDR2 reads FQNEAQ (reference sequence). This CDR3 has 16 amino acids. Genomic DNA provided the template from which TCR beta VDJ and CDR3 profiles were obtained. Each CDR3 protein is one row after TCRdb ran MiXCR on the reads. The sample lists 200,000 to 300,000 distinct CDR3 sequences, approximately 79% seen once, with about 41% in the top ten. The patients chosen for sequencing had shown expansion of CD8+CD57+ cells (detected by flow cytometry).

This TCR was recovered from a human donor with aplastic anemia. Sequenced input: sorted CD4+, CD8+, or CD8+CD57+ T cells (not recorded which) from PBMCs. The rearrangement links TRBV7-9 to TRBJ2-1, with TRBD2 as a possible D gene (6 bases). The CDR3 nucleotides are TGTGCCAGCAGCATTAAAAGAAGCGGGTGTAGCGATGAGCAGTTCTTC. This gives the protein CASSIKRSGCSDEQFF.